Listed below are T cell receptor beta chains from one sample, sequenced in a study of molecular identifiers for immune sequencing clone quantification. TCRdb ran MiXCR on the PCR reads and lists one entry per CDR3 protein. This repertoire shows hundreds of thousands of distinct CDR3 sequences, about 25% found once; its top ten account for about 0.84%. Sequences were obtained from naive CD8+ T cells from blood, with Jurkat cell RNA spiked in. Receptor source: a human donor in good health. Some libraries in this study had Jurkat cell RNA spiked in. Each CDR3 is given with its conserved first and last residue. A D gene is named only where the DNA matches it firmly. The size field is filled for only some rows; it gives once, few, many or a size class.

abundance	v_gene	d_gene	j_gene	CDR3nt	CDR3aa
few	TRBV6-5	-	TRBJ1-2	TGTGCCAGCAGTTACGCTCCGGGAAACTATGGCTACACCTTC	CASSYAPGNYGYTF
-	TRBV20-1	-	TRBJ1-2	TGCAGTGCTAGAGATCCTCCTTCACAGGGAGACTATGGCCACACCTTC	CSARDPPSQGDYGHTF
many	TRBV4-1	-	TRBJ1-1	TGCGCCAGCAGCCCACAGCCGACAGGACTGAACACTGAAGCTTTCTTT	CASSPQPTGLNTEAFF
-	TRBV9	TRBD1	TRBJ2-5	TGTGCCAGCAGCTTGGGACAGGGCCCCACCCAAGAGACCCAGTACTTC	CASSLGQGPTQETQYF
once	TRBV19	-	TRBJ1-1	TGTGCCAGTAGTATTGGTGGGACGAACACTGAAGTTTTCTTT	CASSIGGTNTEVFF
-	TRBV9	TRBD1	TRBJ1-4	TGTGCCAGCAGCCCACAGACAGGACAGGGCGTCGATGAAAAACTGTTATTT	CASSPQTGQGVDEKLLF
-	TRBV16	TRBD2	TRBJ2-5	TGTGCCAGCAGCGTGGGAGTAGCGGGGGAAGAGACCCAGTACTTC	CASSVGVAGEETQYF
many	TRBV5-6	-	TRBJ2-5	TGTGCCAGCAGCTTGCAGCTCCAAGAGACCCAGTACTTC	CASSLQLQETQYF
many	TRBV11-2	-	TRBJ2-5	TGTGCCAGCAGCTTAGGGGCGGGGGAGACCCAGTACTTC	CASSLGAGETQYF
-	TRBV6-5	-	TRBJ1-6	TGTGCCAGCAGTCAGGGAACCGAGGGCTATAATTCACCCCTCCACTTT	CASSQGTEGYNSPLHF
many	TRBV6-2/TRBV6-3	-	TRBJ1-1	TGTGCCAGCAGTTACTTTTGGGAGAACACTGAAGCTTTCTTT	CASSYFWENTEAFF
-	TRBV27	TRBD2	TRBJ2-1	TGTGCCAGCAGTTTGGTAGCGGGGGATCCCAATGAGCAGTTCTTC	CASSLVAGDPNEQFF
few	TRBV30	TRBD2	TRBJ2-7	TGTGCCTGGAGTGTACTGATTAGCGGGGGAGGCGAGCAGTACTTC	CAWSVLISGGGEQYF
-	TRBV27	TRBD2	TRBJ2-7	TGTGCCAGCAGTTTTAACGGGGGGGCGAACGAGCAGTACTTC	CASSFNGGANEQYF
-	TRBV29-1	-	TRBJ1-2	TGCAGCGTTGAGGCAGGTTTCTATGGCTACACCTTC	CSVEAGFYGYTF
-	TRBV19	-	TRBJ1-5	TGTGCCAGTAGTATGTACAATCAGCCCCAGCATTTT	CASSMYNQPQHF
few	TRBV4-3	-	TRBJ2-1	TGCGCCAGCAGCCAGGAACAGGGATCGAATGAGCAGTTCTTC	CASSQEQGSNEQFF
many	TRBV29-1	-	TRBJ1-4	TGCAGCGCCCTGGACAGTTTTAATGAAAAACTGTTTTTT	CSALDSFNEKLFF
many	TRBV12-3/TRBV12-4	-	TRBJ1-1	TGTGCCAGCAGTTTTGCTCGGGAAATCATTAGTGAAGCTTTCTTT	CASSFAREIISEAFF
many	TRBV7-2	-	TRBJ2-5	TGTGCCAGCAGCCCGAGATACCAAGAGACCCAGTACTTC	CASSPRYQETQYF
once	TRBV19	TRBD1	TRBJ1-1	TGTGCCAGTAGGACAGGGGGCGCGGGTGAAGCTTTCTTT	CASRTGGAGEAFF
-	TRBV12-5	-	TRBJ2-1	TGTGCTAGTGGTTCCCTGGAGGGCTATCCCTACAATGAGCAGTTCTTC	CASGSLEGYPYNEQFF
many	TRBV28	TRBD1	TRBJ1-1	TGTGCCAGCAGTTTATTGGGACAGTCCATGAACACTGAAGCTTTCTTT	CASSLLGQSMNTEAFF
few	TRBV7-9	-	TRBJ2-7	TGTGCCAGCAGCCACCGGGACCCCTACGAGCAGTACTTC	CASSHRDPYEQYF
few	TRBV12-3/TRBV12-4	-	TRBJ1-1	TGTGCCAGCAGACTCACAGGGTTAACTGAAGCTTTCTTT	CASRLTGLTEAFF
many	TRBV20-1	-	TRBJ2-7	TGCAGTGCTTTTTCAGGGGTTTACTCCTACGAGCAGTACTTC	CSAFSGVYSYEQYF
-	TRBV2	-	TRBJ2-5	TGTGCCAGCAGTGAGCCTAACCAAGAGACCCAGTACTTC	CASSEPNQETQYF
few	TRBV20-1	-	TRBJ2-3	TGCAGTGCTAGGGGCCTTGAGGGGGAATGGACAGATACGCAGTATTTT	CSARGLEGEWTDTQYF
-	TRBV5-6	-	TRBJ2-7	TGTGCCAGCAGCTTGTCGGGGTGGAGCTCCTACGAGCAGTACTTC	CASSLSGWSSYEQYF
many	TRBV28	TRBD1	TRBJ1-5	TGTGCCAGCGTCGACAGGGAACAGCCCCAGCATTTT	CASVDREQPQHF
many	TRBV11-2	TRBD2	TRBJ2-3	TGTGCCAGCAGCTTAGACCCCACTAGCGGAGGCACAGATACGCAGTATTTT	CASSLDPTSGGTDTQYF
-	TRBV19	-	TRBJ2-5	TGTGCCAGTAGTCCCACGGGGACCCCCGGGGAGACCCAGTACTTC	CASSPTGTPGETQYF
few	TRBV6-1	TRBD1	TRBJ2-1	TGTGCCAGCAGGTCCCAGAGCACAGGGGGCGGGAACGATGAGCAGTTCTTC	CASRSQSTGGGNDEQFF
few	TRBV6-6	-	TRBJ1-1	TGTGCCAGCAGTCCCAGTGAAACCATGAACACTGAAGCTTTCTTT	CASSPSETMNTEAFF
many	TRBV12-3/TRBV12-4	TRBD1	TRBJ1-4	TGTGCCAGCAGTCCCTCCACCGGGACAGGGTACGAAAAACTGTTTTTT	CASSPSTGTGYEKLFF
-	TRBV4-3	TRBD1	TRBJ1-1	TGCGCCAGCAGCCAACACCCTCCGGGACAGGGAACTGAAGCTTTCTTT	CASSQHPPGQGTEAFF
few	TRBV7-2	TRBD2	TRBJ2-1	TGTGCCAGCACCCCATCTGGGACTAGGGGCCATGAGCAGTTCTTC	CASTPSGTRGHEQFF
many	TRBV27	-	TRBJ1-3	TGTGCCAGCAGTTTAAGCGGATCTGGAAACACCATATATTTT	CASSLSGSGNTIYF
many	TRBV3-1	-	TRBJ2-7	TGTGCCAGCAGCCTTACGGGGGAGACCCACGAGCAGTACTTC	CASSLTGETHEQYF
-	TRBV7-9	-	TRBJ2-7	TGTGCCAGCAGCTTTGTCTCCCCCTCCCCCGAGCAGTACTTC	CASSFVSPSPEQYF
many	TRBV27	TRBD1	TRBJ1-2	TGTGCCAGCAGCTGGACAGGGGGATATGGCTACACCTTC	CASSWTGGYGYTF
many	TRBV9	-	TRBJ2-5	TGTGCCAGCACCAAGGAGGGGGCCCTGCAAGAGACCCAGTACTTC	CASTKEGALQETQYF
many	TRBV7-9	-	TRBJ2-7	TGTGCCAGCAGCTTGGGGCAGTACGAGCAGTACTTC	CASSLGQYEQYF
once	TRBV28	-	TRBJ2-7	TGTGCCAGCAGTTTAAGAGGGGACGAGCAGTGCTTC	CASSLRGDEQCF
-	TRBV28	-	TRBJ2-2	TGTGCCAGCAGTTCTTTCACCGGGGAGCTGGTTTTT	CASSSFTGELVF
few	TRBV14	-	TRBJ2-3	TGTGCCAGCAGCCGAATGTCGGATACGCGGTATTTT	CASSRMSDTRYF